This T cell receptor beta chain was obtained from a study of PD-1 blockade in classical Hodgkin lymphoma. Study-wide results and caveats: CD4+ TCR diversity, unlike CD8+, rose significantly by C4D1.

A word on this clone: Its matching antigen is unknown.

The table came from immunoSEQ multiplex PCR; TCRdb's copy has only in-frame clones and leaves some out. Of 25,000 to 35,000 clones in the sample, 85% are singletons; the top ten hold less than 2.5%. Indicated time point: cycle 4 day 1 (C4D1), after 5 to 7 weeks of nivolumab. Relapses following autologous stem cell transplantation were seen in all patients, with brentuximab vedotin exposure varying. It was by magnetic negative selection that CD4+ T cells were purified from thawed PBMCs. Sequenced material: CD4+ T cells from blood, taken before the fourth cycle of nivolumab. The TCR was taken from a human donor with classical Hodgkin lymphoma.

DNA of the CDR3: TGTGCCAGCAGCCCTGGGAAGTCTAACAATGAGCAGTTCTTC. Translation: CASSPGKSNNEQFF. The rearrangement links TRBV5-4 to TRBJ2-1; D ambiguous. The CDR3 is made up of 14 amino acids. The V end lost 4 bases, the J end lost 5 bases, and 13 bases lay between the germline ends. CDR1 SGHNT and CDR2 YYREEE come from the germline V gene (reference sequence).